These 22 T cell receptor beta chains came from one sample sequenced in a study of T cells in tuberculosis (dated by TCRdb to 2016 to 2019). What this sample's time point label stands for: new active TB diagnosis, blood taken before or within 7 days of starting treatment. Preparation of the library involved the immunoSEQ multiplex PCR assay. TCRdb obtained this table from immuneACCESS and retained in-frame rearrangements with V and J assigned. These tables miss some clones; where compared with another copy, unresolved V genes account for less than half of the shortfall, and the remainder is unexplained. This sample comprises 47,000 or so clones, about 95% of them detected only once. The top ten clones comprise around 1.4% of the sample. The sample consisted of PBMCs, taken at tuberculosis diagnosis. These receptors were obtained from an adult with tuberculosis.

V gene TRBV7-8 combines with J gene TRBJ1-5; D is undetermined. Trimming took off 5 bases at V and 0 bases at J, with 17 bases between the two ends. The germline gives CDR1 SGHVS, CDR2 FQNEAQ. This CDR3 has 17 amino acids. The CDR3 loop is CASSPQSVLYSNQPQHF. DNA of the CDR3: TGTGCCAGCAGCCCTCAGTCTGTTTTATATAGCAATCAGCCCCAGCATTTT.

The V call is TRBV28, the J call TRBJ1-4, with D maybe TRBD1 (5 bases). Trimming pared 5 bases from V and 0 bases from J, leaving 10 bases between. The CDR3 totals 15 residues. Germline V gene sequence: CDR1 MDHEN, CDR2 SYDVKM. CDR3 amino acids: CASSRRQTTNEKLFF. CDR3 nucleotide sequence: TGTGCCAGCAGTCGGCGACAGACAACTAATGAAAAACTGTTTTTT.

The V gene is TRBV6-6, the J gene TRBJ1-2, with 7 positions matching TRBD1. V shed 3 bases and J 4 bases; nucleotides not matched to a gene: 8. Germline V CDR1 and CDR2: MNHNY, SVGAGI (reference sequence). The CDR3 has 15 amino acids. The CDR3 protein is CASSYRETGPYGYTF. The CDR3 bases are TGTGCCAGCAGTTATAGGGAGACAGGGCCCTATGGCTACACCTTC.

The chain couples TRBV6-5 to TRBJ2-2; 12 nucleotides align to TRBD2. V was clipped by 6 bases and J by 5 bases; unmatched bases: 4. This CDR3 spans 15 amino acids. CDR1 and CDR2 (germline): MNHEY, SVGAGI. This chain's CDR3 is CASSPTSGRTGELFF. The CDR3, as DNA: TGTGCCAGCAGCCCGACTAGCGGGAGAACCGGGGAGCTGTTTTTT.

The chain carries TRBV2 and TRBJ1-3; D may be TRBD1 (6 bases). CDR1 is SNHLY, CDR2 FYNNEI, per germline. There are 14 residues in the CDR3. V lost 7 bases and J lost 4, with 14 bases in between. This chain's CDR3 is CASTPGAAGNTIYF. In DNA form, the CDR3 reads TGTGCCAGCACACCAGGGGCGGCGGGAAACACCATATATTTT.

This clone was seen a few times. The chain employs TRBV5-1 and TRBJ2-1; 9 bases are shared with TRBD2. The germline V gene has CDR1 SGHRS and CDR2 YFSETQ. The length of the CDR3 is 16 residues. Trimming at V came to 4 bases and at J to 0 bases, leaving 5 bases not matched to a gene. Here the CDR3 reads CASSKPSGNSYNEQFF. The CDR3 nucleotides read TGCGCCAGCAGCAAACCTAGCGGGAACTCCTACAATGAGCAGTTCTTC.

J is TRBJ2-3 and V is TRBV6-4; 10 bases match TRBD2. Per the germline V gene, CDR1 is MRHNA and CDR2 is SNTAGT. V lost 0 bases, J lost 1 base, and 1 base stayed unmatched. The CDR3 length is 16 residues. The CDR3 region is CASSDSGTSGTDTQYF. The CDR3 nucleotides are TGTGCCAGCAGTGACTCGGGGACTAGCGGCACAGATACGCAGTATTTT.

The chain is built from TRBV19 and TRBJ2-5; D is unclear. V lost 9 bases and J 4 bases, leaving 18 bases between the germline ends. The CDR3 totals 14 residues. Per the germline V gene, CDR1 is LNHDA and CDR2 is SQIVND (reference sequence). CDR3 sequence reads: CASASPTRGETQYF. The CDR3 coding sequence is TGTGCCAGCGCCTCCCCAACCCGAGGAGAGACCCAGTACTTC.

The V call is TRBV7-9, the J call TRBJ2-7, with D unresolved. This CDR3 contains 15 residues. Trimming removed 5 bases at V and 1 base at J, with 15 bases between. CDR1 is SEHNR, CDR2 FQNEAQ, per germline (reference sequence). The CDR3 here is CASSPIEVGSYEQYF. The CDR3 DNA is TGTGCCAGCAGCCCGATCGAGGTCGGGTCCTACGAGCAGTACTTC.

This clone has just one count. The chain couples TRBV25-1 to TRBJ1-1; tentative D call: TRBD1 (5 bases). Per the germline V gene, CDR1 is MGHDK and CDR2 is SYGVNS. Trimming pared 1 base from V and 4 bases from J, leaving 13 bases between. This CDR3 contains 15 residues. CDR3 residues: CASSEFGARGTEAFF. The CDR3 bases are TGTGCCAGCAGTGAATTTGGGGCGCGAGGCACTGAAGCTTTCTTT.

This clone was counted a single time. The rearrangement joins TRBV30 to TRBJ1-4; weak D call: TRBD1 (5 bases). Looked up from germline, CDR1 is GTSNPN and CDR2 is SVGIG (reference sequence). CDR3 length equals 14 residues. V was clipped by 1 base and J by 4 bases, with 10 bases between them. CDR3 nucleotide sequence: TGTGCCTGGAGTGCAGGGTCGTTTAATGAAAAACTGTTTTTT. This codes for CAWSAGSFNEKLFF.

The rearrangement uses TRBV5-4 and TRBJ2-6; TRBD1 matches 7 bases. The V and J ends lost 0 bases and 2 bases, in that order; junction bases with no gene match: 5. Germline assignment: CDR1 SGHNT and CDR2 YYREEE (reference sequence). This CDR3 has 17 amino acids. The CDR3 protein is CASSLGDRGTGANVLTF. The CDR3 DNA reads TGTGCCAGCAGCTTGGGGGACAGAGGAACTGGGGCCAACGTCCTGACTTTC.

The V gene is TRBV5-5, the J gene TRBJ2-2; perhaps TRBD2 as D (5 bases). The CDR3 loop spans 14 amino acids. Germline CDR1 and CDR2: SGHKS and YYEKEE (reference sequence). The V end lost 2 bases, the J end lost 6 bases, and 11 bases lay between the germline ends. The CDR3 DNA reads TGTGCCAGCAGCTTAGGAGGTTTAGCCGGGGAGCTGTTTTTT. Translation: CASSLGGLAGELFF.

V is TRBV28 and J is TRBJ2-7; a weak D match, TRBD2 (6 bases). The CDR3 length is 16 residues. Germline-derived CDR1 and CDR2 are MDHEN and SYDVKM. The V and J ends lost 4 bases and 3 bases respectively, with 19 bases between them. CDR3 protein: CASSSLSGDGRYEQYF. The CDR3 nucleotides read TGTGCCAGCAGTTCCCTTAGCGGAGACGGACGCTACGAGCAGTACTTC.

The V and J genes are TRBV30 and TRBJ1-4; 11 bases fit TRBD1. Germline lookup yields CDR1 GTSNPN and CDR2 SVGIG (reference sequence). V lost 6 bases, J lost 7 bases, and 1 base stayed unmatched. This CDR3 spans 12 amino acids. The CDR3: CACGTGGEKLFF. In DNA, the CDR3 is TGTGCCTGCGGGACAGGGGGTGAAAAACTGTTTTTT. Drawing the rest from reference TRBV30 and TRBJ1-4, the complete variable domain is SQTIHQWPATLVQPVGSPLSLECTVEGTSNPNLYWYRQAAGRGLQLLFYSVGIGQISSEVPQNLSASRPQDRQFILSSKKLLLSDSGFYLCACGTGGEKLFFGSGTQLSVL.

The chain is built from TRBV2 and TRBJ1-1; D gene unclear. CDR1 SNHLY and CDR2 FYNNEI come from the germline V gene. The CDR3 extends over 14 amino acids. The V and J ends lost 0 bases and 1 base respectively, with 6 bases between them. The CDR3 loop reads CASSEARSNTEAFF. The CDR3 bases are TGTGCCAGCAGTGAAGCGCGCTCGAACACTGAAGCTTTCTTT.

This clone appeared a few times. The chain couples TRBV6-6 to TRBJ1-1; 7 bases are a match to TRBD1. Trimming removed 5 bases from V and 4 bases from J; junction bases left unmatched: 10. Germline V lookup: CDR1 MNHNY, CDR2 SVGAGI (reference sequence). The CDR3 loop spans 15 amino acids. The CDR3 region is CASSMGAQGGTEAFF. For the CDR3, the DNA is TGTGCCAGCAGTATGGGGGCGCAGGGGGGCACTGAAGCTTTCTTT.

V is TRBV5-4 and J is TRBJ1-1; D uncertain. The CDR3 is 14 amino acids. Germline CDR1 reads SGHNT; CDR2 reads YYREEE (reference sequence). The V gene lost 2 bases and the J gene lost 7 bases, with 15 bases spanning the gap. For the CDR3, the DNA is TGTGCCAGCAGCTTCGGGGTCTACCCAAGTGAAGCTTTCTTT. Its translation: CASSFGVYPSEAFF.

The chain joins TRBV12-5 to TRBJ2-1; 14 positions agree with TRBD2. Germline V gene data show CDR1 as LGHNT and CDR2 as FRNRAP. CDR3 length: 16 amino acids. With 7 bases clipped from V and 7 bases from J, the junction kept 9 bases outside the gene matches. CDR3 sequence: CASAPGLAGGGNEQFF. CDR3 sequence (DNA): TGTGCTAGTGCCCCCGGACTAGCGGGAGGTGGAAATGAGCAGTTCTTC.

This chain connects TRBV28 to TRBJ2-7, with TRBD1 identical over 8 bases. V trimming: 5 bases; J trimming: 2 bases; junction bases outside the gene matches: 23. This CDR3 contains 20 residues. In germline, CDR1 is MDHEN, CDR2 SYDVKM. The chain's CDR3 is CASSPLVLGQGRRQPYEQYF. In DNA, the CDR3 is TGTGCCAGCAGTCCCTTGGTTCTCGGACAGGGAAGAAGACAGCCCTACGAGCAGTACTTC. Full variable domain (remainder filled in from reference TRBV28 and TRBJ2-7): DVKVTQSSRYLVKRTGEKVFLECVQDMDHENMFWYRQDPGLGLRLIYFSYDVKMKEKGDIPEGYSVSREKKERFSLILESASTNQTSMYLCASSPLVLGQGRRQPYEQYFGPGTRLTVT.

This clone was counted a single time. Written as DNA, the CDR3 is TGTGCCTCCTCGGACAGGGGGAGCAGTAGCTACACCTTC. Encoded protein: CASSDRGSSSYTF. The chain joins TRBV30 to TRBJ1-2; 10 nucleotides agree with TRBD1. V gave up 7 bases and J gave up 9 bases; unmatched junction bases: 11. Per the germline V gene, CDR1 is GTSNPN and CDR2 is SVGIG (reference sequence). CDR3 size: 13 residues.

This chain connects TRBV18 to TRBJ1-1; D call uncertain. The CDR3 contains 13 residues. Deletions cut 2 bases from V and 5 bases from J, with 9 bases between. Germline CDR1 KGHSH, CDR2 LQKENI. The CDR3 coding sequence is TGTGCCAGCTCACCATCCGACTGGACTGAAGCTTTCTTT. Its translation is CASSPSDWTEAFF.